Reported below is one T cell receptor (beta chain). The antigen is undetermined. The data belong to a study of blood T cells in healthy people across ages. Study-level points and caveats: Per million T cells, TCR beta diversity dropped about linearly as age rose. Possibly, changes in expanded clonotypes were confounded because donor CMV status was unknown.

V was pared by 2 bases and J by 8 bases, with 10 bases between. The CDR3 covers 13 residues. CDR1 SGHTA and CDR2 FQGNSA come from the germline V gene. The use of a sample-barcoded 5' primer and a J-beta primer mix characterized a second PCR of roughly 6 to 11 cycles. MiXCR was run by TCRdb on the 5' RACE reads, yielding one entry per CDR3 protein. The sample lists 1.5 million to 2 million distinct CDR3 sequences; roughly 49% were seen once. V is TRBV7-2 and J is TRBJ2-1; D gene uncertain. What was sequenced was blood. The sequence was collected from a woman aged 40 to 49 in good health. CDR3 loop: CASSLYRVDEQFF. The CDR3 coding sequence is TGTGCCAGCAGCTTATATCGGGTCGATGAGCAGTTCTTC.